The rows below give T cell receptor beta chains drawn from one sample of a study of neoadjuvant anti-PD-1 for oral cavity cancer. Data came from immunoSEQ multiplex PCR; TCRdb stores just in-frame clones and leaves some out. The sample carries 12,000 or so clones, about 64% recorded once. This specimen consisted of PBMCs, obtained after nivolumab (anti-PD-1) treatment. These receptors came from a person between 40 and 85 years old with oral cavity squamous cell carcinoma. Both conserved end residues are part of each CDR3. D genes are given only for firm matches. Clone size is shown for a subset of rows, as once, few, many or a class of expanded clone.

V gene,clone size,D gene,J gene,CDR3 protein,CDR3 DNA
TRBV9,.,TRBD2,TRBJ2-1,CASSESGGGSYNEQFF,TGTGCCAGCAGCGAGAGCGGGGGAGGGTCCTACAATGAGCAGTTCTTC
TRBV2,.,.,TRBJ1-5,CASCAGLIQPQHF,TGTGCCAGCTGCGCGGGCCTCATCCAGCCCCAGCATTTT
TRBV7-9,.,.,TRBJ1-3,CASSSPRGSGNTIYF,TGTGCCAGCAGCTCCCCGAGGGGTTCTGGAAACACCATATATTTT
TRBV5-1,.,.,TRBJ2-2,CASSREWSGTGELFF,TGCGCCAGCAGTCGGGAATGGTCTGGCACCGGGGAGCTGTTTTTT
TRBV18,few,.,TRBJ1-2,CASSPPAGWYGYTF,TGTGCCAGCTCACCACCGGCAGGGTGGTATGGCTACACCTTC
TRBV12-5,few,.,TRBJ2-3,CASALGVDTQYF,TGTGCTAGTGCCCTGGGAGTAGATACGCAGTATTTT
TRBV18,few,.,TRBJ1-3,CATADGLGRNAGNTIYF,TGTGCCACCGCGGACGGATTGGGACGTAACGCTGGAAACACCATATATTTT
TRBV9,.,.,TRBJ1-4,CASSVGGFNEKLFF,TGTGCCAGCAGCGTAGGAGGTTTTAATGAAAAACTGTTTTTT
TRBV7-6,.,.,TRBJ2-3,CASSLDWNTDTQYF,TGTGCCAGCAGCTTAGATTGGAACACAGATACGCAGTATTTT
TRBV11-2,.,.,TRBJ2-3,CASSLGPLGDTQYF,TGTGCCAGCAGCTTAGGGCCTCTAGGCGATACGCAGTATTTT
TRBV7-6,.,.,TRBJ2-5,CASSAPGSQYF,TGTGCCAGCAGCGCACCGGGATCCCAGTACTTC
TRBV9,.,TRBD1,TRBJ2-7,CASSVRQGFREQYF,TGTGCCAGCAGCGTCAGACAGGGTTTCCGCGAGCAGTACTTC
TRBV10-1,.,.,TRBJ2-3,CASNHDRLGTDTQYF,TGCGCCAGCAATCACGACAGGTTGGGCACAGATACGCAGTATTTT
TRBV27,.,TRBD1,TRBJ2-1,CARKNPRLTGVYNEQFF,TGTGCCAGAAAAAATCCCCGACTGACAGGGGTGTACAATGAGCAGTTCTTC
TRBV5-1,once,.,TRBJ2-3,CASSASTDTQYF,TGCGCCAGCAGCGCTAGCACAGATACGCAGTATTTT
TRBV5-1,.,TRBD2,TRBJ2-5,CATSSGGALQETQYF,TGCGCCACCTCCTCCGGGGGGGCCTTACAAGAGACCCAGTACTTC
TRBV7-9,few,TRBD1,TRBJ2-1,CASSLLGPGGEQFF,TGTGCCAGCAGCTTACTGGGACCAGGGGGTGAGCAGTTCTTC
TRBV10-3,.,.,TRBJ2-3,CAIMPDTEDTQYF,TGTGCCATCATGCCAGACACGGAAGATACGCAGTATTTT
TRBV9,.,TRBD2,TRBJ2-5,CASSVSLAGRETQYF,TGTGCCAGCAGCGTATCTCTAGCGGGAAGAGAGACCCAGTACTTC
TRBV5-4,few,TRBD2,TRBJ2-7,CASSLGTSSYEQYF,TGTGCCAGCAGCCTAGGGACTAGCTCCTACGAGCAGTACTTC
TRBV2,.,.,TRBJ2-1,CASSEAGDYEQFF,TGTGCCAGCAGTGAAGCAGGAGATTATGAGCAGTTCTTC
TRBV6-5,.,.,TRBJ1-6,CASGLSSYNSPLHF,TGTGCCAGCGGGCTTAGCTCCTATAATTCACCCCTCCACTTT
TRBV30,few,.,TRBJ2-7,CAWSPGGQQYF,TGTGCCTGGAGTCCCGGGGGTCAGCAGTACTTC
TRBV27,.,.,TRBJ1-1,CASSLWGSNTEAFF,TGTGCCAGCAGTTTGTGGGGGTCGAACACTGAAGCTTTCTTT
TRBV27,few,.,TRBJ1-5,CASSLWANQPQHF,TGTGCCAGCAGTTTATGGGCGAATCAGCCCCAGCATTTT
TRBV2,.,.,TRBJ1-3,CASSEAEGNTIYF,TGTGCCAGCAGTGAAGCCGAAGGAAACACCATATATTTT
TRBV28,few,TRBD2,TRBJ2-1,CASNFGLADSSYNEQFF,TGTGCCAGCAACTTCGGACTAGCGGACAGCTCCTACAATGAGCAGTTCTTC
TRBV11-2,.,.,TRBJ1-1,CASSPATETEAFF,TGTGCCAGCAGTCCCGCGACGGAAACTGAAGCTTTCTTT
TRBV19,.,TRBD1,TRBJ2-1,CASSTRTGGFGEQFF,TGTGCCAGTAGTACCCGGACAGGGGGATTCGGTGAGCAGTTCTTC
TRBV15,.,TRBD2,TRBJ2-7,CATSRDTSGSYEQYF,TGTGCCACCAGCAGAGACACTAGCGGTTCTTACGAGCAGTACTTC
TRBV18,.,.,TRBJ2-3,CASSQGYVTDTQYF,TGTGCCAGCTCGCAGGGTTACGTGACAGATACGCAGTATTTT
TRBV6-6,.,.,TRBJ1-1,CASSYSVRGRTEAFF,TGTGCCAGCAGTTACTCGGTCCGGGGGCGGACTGAAGCTTTCTTT
TRBV5-6,.,.,TRBJ2-1,CASSFFIGDEQFF,TGTGCCAGCAGCTTTTTCATTGGGGATGAGCAGTTCTTC
TRBV19,.,TRBD1,TRBJ1-1,CASRFRDSEAFF,TGTGCCAGTAGATTTAGGGACAGTGAAGCTTTCTTT
TRBV19,.,TRBD2,TRBJ2-5,CASMGTSGIGETQYF,TGTGCCAGTATGGGGACTAGCGGGATTGGGGAGACCCAGTACTTC
TRBV28,.,.,TRBJ2-5,CASVLAGDLQETQYF,TGTGCCAGCGTCCTGGCAGGGGATTTGCAAGAGACCCAGTACTTC
TRBV30,.,.,TRBJ2-7,CAWTLQSRRSEQYF,TGTGCCTGGACCCTCCAGTCTCGTAGGAGCGAGCAGTACTTC
TRBV6-5,.,TRBD2,TRBJ2-7,CATSGGYEQYF,TGTGCCACCTCGGGGGGGTACGAGCAGTACTTC
TRBV10-1,.,TRBD2,TRBJ2-3,CASSDGRTTDTQYF,TGCGCCAGCAGTGACGGGAGGACCACAGATACGCAGTATTTT
TRBV30,.,.,TRBJ1-2,CAWSPDINYGYTF,TGTGCCTGGAGTCCAGATATTAACTATGGCTACACCTTC
TRBV27,.,.,TRBJ1-3,CASSLLTWAPGNTIYF,TGTGCCAGCAGTTTATTGACCTGGGCCCCTGGAAACACCATATATTTT
TRBV2,few,.,TRBJ1-6,CASSGPVQDNNSPLHF,TGTGCCAGCAGTGGCCCAGTTCAGGACAATAATTCACCCCTCCACTTT
TRBV29-1,.,TRBD1,TRBJ1-1,CSVTGTGVRMNTEAFF,TGCAGCGTAACCGGGACAGGGGTCCGAATGAACACTGAAGCTTTCTTT
TRBV6-1,few,.,TRBJ2-7,CASSELVGTETEQYF,TGTGCCAGCAGTGAACTCGTTGGGACGGAGACCGAGCAGTACTTC
TRBV7-6,.,TRBD2,TRBJ2-1,CASSLGSRLAGGYNEQFF,TGTGCCAGCAGCTTAGGGTCCCGACTAGCGGGGGGATACAATGAGCAGTTCTTC
TRBV5-1,.,.,TRBJ2-2,CASSPREYSSSGTGELFF,TGCGCCAGCAGCCCCCGGGAGTATAGTTCATCGGGCACCGGGGAGCTGTTTTTT
TRBV5-1,.,.,TRBJ2-7,CASTSRSPSYEQYF,TGCGCCAGCACCAGCCGCAGTCCCTCCTACGAGCAGTACTTC
TRBV5-1,.,.,TRBJ1-1,CASSPPTNTEAFF,TGCGCCAGCAGCCCCCCCACGAACACTGAAGCTTTCTTT
TRBV5-4,.,.,TRBJ1-3,CASSLPSTAGGNTIYF,TGTGCCAGCAGCCTACCCTCGACGGCGGGTGGAAACACCATATATTTT
TRBV2,.,.,TRBJ2-7,CASSRLDYEQYF,TGTGCCAGCAGTCGACTCGACTACGAGCAGTACTTC
TRBV6-4,.,TRBD2,TRBJ2-3,CASSDSSFTSGGYEAQYF,TGTGCCAGCAGTGACTCGAGCTTTACTAGCGGGGGGTATGAGGCGCAGTATTTT
TRBV6-5,.,TRBD2,TRBJ2-7,CASSTSGSLYEQYF,TGTGCCAGCAGCACAAGCGGGAGCCTTTACGAGCAGTACTTC
TRBV11-3,.,.,TRBJ2-7,CASSYEQYF,TGTGCCAGCAGCTACGAGCAGTACTTC
TRBV5-4,.,.,TRBJ1-4,CASRDSNDHNEKLFF,TGTGCCAGCAGGGACAGCAATGACCATAATGAAAAACTGTTTTTT
TRBV5-1,.,.,TRBJ1-6,CASSSSGGTYSPLHF,TGCGCCAGCAGCTCCTCCGGGGGGACGTATTCACCCCTCCACTTT
TRBV5-1,.,.,TRBJ2-1,CASSLEGGSYNEQFF,TGCGCCAGCAGCTTGGAGGGAGGATCCTACAATGAGCAGTTCTTC
TRBV6-5,few,.,TRBJ1-2,CASSYGQGLNYGYTF,TGTGCCAGCAGTTACGGGCAGGGGCTAAACTATGGCTACACCTTC
TRBV7-6,.,TRBD2,TRBJ2-2,CASSLSTSGRLNTGELFF,TGTGCCAGCAGCTTATCTACTAGCGGGAGGTTAAACACCGGGGAGCTGTTTTTT
TRBV19,.,TRBD1,TRBJ1-4,CATSTGRGEKLFF,TGTGCCACCTCGACAGGGAGGGGTGAAAAACTGTTTTTT